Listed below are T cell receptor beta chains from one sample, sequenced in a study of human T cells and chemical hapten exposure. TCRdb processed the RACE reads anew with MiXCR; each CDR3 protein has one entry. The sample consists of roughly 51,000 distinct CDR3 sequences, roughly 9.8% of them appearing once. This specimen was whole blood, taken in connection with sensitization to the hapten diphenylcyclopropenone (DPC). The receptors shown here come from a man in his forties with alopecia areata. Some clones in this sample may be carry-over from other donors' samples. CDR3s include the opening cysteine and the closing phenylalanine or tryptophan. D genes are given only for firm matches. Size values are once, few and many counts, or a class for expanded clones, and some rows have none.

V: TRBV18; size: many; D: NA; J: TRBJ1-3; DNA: TGTGCCAGCTCACCCGGGGGGACTTATGGAAACACCATATATTTT; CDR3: CASSPGGTYGNTIYF
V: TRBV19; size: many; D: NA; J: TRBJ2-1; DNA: TGTGCCAGTAGTATGCTAGCAGGGTCCTACAATGAGCAGTTCTTC; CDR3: CASSMLAGSYNEQFF
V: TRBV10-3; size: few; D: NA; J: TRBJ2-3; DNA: TGTGCCATCAGTAAAGCTAGCCTAGAGCCGCCAGATACGCAGTATTTT; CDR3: CAISKASLEPPDTQYF
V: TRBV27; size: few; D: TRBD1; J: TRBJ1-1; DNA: TGTGCCAGCAGCCTCGGGACAGCAGACACTGAAGCTTTCTTT; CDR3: CASSLGTADTEAFF
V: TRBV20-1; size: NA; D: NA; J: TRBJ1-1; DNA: TGCAGTGCCCCCCTTTCTGGGGAGGACACTGAAGCTTTCTTT; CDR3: CSAPLSGEDTEAFF
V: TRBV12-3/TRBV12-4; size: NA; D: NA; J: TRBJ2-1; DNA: TGTGCCAGCAGTTGGCCCAATGCCGATGAGCAGTTCTTC; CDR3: CASSWPNADEQFF
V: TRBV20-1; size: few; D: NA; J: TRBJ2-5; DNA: TGCAGTGCTAGGAATCCGTACCAAGAGACCCAGTACTTC; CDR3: CSARNPYQETQYF
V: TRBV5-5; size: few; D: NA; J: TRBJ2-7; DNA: TGTGCCAGCAGCTCGGAGGCGTGGATGGCCTACGAGCAGTACTTC; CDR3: CASSSEAWMAYEQYF
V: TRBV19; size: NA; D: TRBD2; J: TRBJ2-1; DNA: TGTACCACCTCCGTTAGCGGGCCTTACAATGAGCAGTTCTTC; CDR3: CTTSVSGPYNEQFF
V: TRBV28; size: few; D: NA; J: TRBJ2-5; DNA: TGTGCCAGCAGTTTAGCCCAGGGGCCGGTTACGTCCCAGTACTTC; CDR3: CASSLAQGPVTSQYF
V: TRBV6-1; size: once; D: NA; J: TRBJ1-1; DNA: TGTGCCAGCAGTGTACAGATGAACACTGAAGCTTTCTTT; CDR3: CASSVQMNTEAFF
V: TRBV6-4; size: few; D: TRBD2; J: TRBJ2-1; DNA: TGTGCCGAGCGCCGGACTAGCGACTACAATGAGCAGTTCTTC; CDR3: CAERRTSDYNEQFF
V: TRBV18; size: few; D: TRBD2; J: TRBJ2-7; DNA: TGTGCCAGCTCACAAACGGGCGGGAGGAAGGGATACGAGCAGTACTTC; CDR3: CASSQTGGRKGYEQYF
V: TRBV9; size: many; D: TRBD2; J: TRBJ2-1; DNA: TGTGCCAGCAGCGTATCTAGCGGGAGTGGCAATGAGCAGTTCTTC; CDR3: CASSVSSGSGNEQFF
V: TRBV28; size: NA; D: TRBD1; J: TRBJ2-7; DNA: TGTGCCAGCAGTTTAACCGGGACAGGGTCCGAGCAGTACTTC; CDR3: CASSLTGTGSEQYF
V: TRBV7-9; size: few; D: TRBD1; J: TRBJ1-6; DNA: TGTGCCAGCAGCCTCCACACCGGGACAGGATATTCACCCCTCCACTTT; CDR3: CASSLHTGTGYSPLHF
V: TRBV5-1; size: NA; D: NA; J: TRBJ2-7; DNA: TGCGCCAGCAGCTCCCCTGGTGGGGGATACTACGAGCAGTACTTC; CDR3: CASSSPGGGYYEQYF
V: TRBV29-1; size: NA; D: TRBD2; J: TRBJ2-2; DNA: TGCAGCGGAGCTAGGAGCGGGAGCAGCACCGGGGAGCTGTTTTTT; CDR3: CSGARSGSSTGELFF
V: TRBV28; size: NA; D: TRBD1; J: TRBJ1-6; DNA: TGTGCCAGCAGTTTACCACAGGGGAATAATTCACCCCTCCACTTT; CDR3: CASSLPQGNNSPLHF
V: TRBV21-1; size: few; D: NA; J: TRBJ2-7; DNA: TGTGCCAGCAGCAAAGGAGGGGACCTCTTCTCCTACGAGCAGTACTTC; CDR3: CASSKGGDLFSYEQYF
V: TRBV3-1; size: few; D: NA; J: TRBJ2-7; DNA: TGTGCCAGCAGCCAAGACAACAGGGTTCACGAGCAGTACTTC; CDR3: CASSQDNRVHEQYF
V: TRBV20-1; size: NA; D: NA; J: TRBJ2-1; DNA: TGCAGTGCTAGGGAAACAGGGATAAGCTCCTACAATGAGCAGTTCTTC; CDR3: CSARETGISSYNEQFF
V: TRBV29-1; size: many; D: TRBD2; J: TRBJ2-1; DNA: TGCAGCGTTGAGGCTAGCGGGAGGAATGAGCAGTTCTTC; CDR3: CSVEASGRNEQFF
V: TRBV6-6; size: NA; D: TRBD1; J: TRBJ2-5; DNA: TGTGCCAGCAGTTACTCCACAGGGGGAGAGACCCAGTACTTC; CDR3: CASSYSTGGETQYF
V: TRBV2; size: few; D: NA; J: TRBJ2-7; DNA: TGTGCCAGCAGGAGCGGGCCCAAGAACTCCTACGAGCAGTACTTC; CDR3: CASRSGPKNSYEQYF
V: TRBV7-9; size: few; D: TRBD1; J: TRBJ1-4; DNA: TGTGCCAGCAGCTCCGGACAGGTGGGGGATGAAAAACTGTTTTTT; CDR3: CASSSGQVGDEKLFF
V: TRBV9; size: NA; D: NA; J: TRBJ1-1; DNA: TGTGCCAGCAGCGTAGCTACGGGGAACACTGAAGCTTTCTTT; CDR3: CASSVATGNTEAFF
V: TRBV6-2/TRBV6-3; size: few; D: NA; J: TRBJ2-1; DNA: TGTGCCAGCAGTTACCGCCCGCGGGGAACCTCCTACAATGAGCAGTTCTTC; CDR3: CASSYRPRGTSYNEQFF
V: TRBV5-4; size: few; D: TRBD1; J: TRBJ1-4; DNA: TGTGCCAGCAGCTCGGGACAGACGAATGAAAAACTGTTTTTT; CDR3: CASSSGQTNEKLFF
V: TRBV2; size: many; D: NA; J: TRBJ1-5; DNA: TGTGCCAGCAGCTCAACTGGCTTCAATCAGCCCCAGCATTTT; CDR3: CASSSTGFNQPQHF
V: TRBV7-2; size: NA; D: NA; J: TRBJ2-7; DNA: TGTGCCAGCAGCACACGACAGCCGCCCTACGAGCAGTACTTC; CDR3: CASSTRQPPYEQYF
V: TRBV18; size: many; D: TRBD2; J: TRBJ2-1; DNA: TGTGCCAGCTCACCACCAATTAGCGGGAGGGCCTACAATGAGCAGTTCTTC; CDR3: CASSPPISGRAYNEQFF
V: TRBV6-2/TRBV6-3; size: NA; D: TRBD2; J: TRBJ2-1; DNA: TGTGCCAGCAGTTGGTTACTAGCGGGAGCCCATGAGCAGTTCTTC; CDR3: CASSWLLAGAHEQFF
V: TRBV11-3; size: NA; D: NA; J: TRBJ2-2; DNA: TGTGCCAGCAGCTTTGTTTCAGGGGACACCGGGGAGCTGTTTTTT; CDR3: CASSFVSGDTGELFF
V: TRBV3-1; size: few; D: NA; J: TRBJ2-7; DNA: TGTGCCAGCAGCCAAGTTCGAACACCCACCTACGAGCAGTACTTC; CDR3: CASSQVRTPTYEQYF
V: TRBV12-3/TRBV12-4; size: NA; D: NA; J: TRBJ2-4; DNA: TGTGCCAGCAGTTTAGTAGGAGCCAAAAACATTCAGTACTTC; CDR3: CASSLVGAKNIQYF
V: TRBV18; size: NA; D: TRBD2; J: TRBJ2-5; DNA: TGTGCCAGCTCACCTGCCAGCGGGATAGAGACCCAGTACTTC; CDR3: CASSPASGIETQYF
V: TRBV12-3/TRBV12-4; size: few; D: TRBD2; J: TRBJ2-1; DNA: TGTGCCAGCGATAGGAGCGGGGGCTCCTACAATGAGCAGTTCTTC; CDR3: CASDRSGGSYNEQFF
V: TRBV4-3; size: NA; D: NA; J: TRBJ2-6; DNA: TGCGCCAGCAGCCAAGAGATAATGGCAGGGCGGACTGGGGCCAACGTCCTGACTTTC; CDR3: CASSQEIMAGRTGANVLTF
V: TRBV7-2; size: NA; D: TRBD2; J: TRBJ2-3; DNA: TGTGCCAGCAGCCCAAGGACTAGTGGTGTCACAGATACGCAGTATTTT; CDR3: CASSPRTSGVTDTQYF
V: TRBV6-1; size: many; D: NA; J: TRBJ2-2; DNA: TGTGCCAGCAGTGTGGCATCCGGGGAGCTGTTTTTT; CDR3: CASSVASGELFF
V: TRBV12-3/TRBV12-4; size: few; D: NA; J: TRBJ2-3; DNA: TGTGCCAGCACCGCAACTAGCCCTGAGGATACGCAGTATTTT; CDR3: CASTATSPEDTQYF
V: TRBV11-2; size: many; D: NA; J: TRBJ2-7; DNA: TGTGCCAGCAGCTCTAAAGATCGGGTGTGGAACGAGCAGTACTTC; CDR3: CASSSKDRVWNEQYF
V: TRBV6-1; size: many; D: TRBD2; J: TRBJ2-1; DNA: TGTGCCAGCACACTAGCGGGAGGTTTTAATGAGCAGTTCTTC; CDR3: CASTLAGGFNEQFF
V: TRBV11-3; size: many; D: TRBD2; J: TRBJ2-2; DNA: TGTGCCAGCAGTCAGGGACTAGGAGGAAACACCGGGGAGCTGTTTTTT; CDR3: CASSQGLGGNTGELFF
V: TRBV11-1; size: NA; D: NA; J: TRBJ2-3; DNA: TGTGCCAGCAGCTCCACAGGGTTTTACACAGATACGCAGTATTTT; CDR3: CASSSTGFYTDTQYF
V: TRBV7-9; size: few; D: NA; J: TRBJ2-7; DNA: TGTGCCAGCAGCTTAGGAGGGGGAACGACCTACGAGCAGTACTTC; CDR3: CASSLGGGTTYEQYF
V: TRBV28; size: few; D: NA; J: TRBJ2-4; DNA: TGTGCCAGCAGTTTATTTCCCTCAAACATTCAGTACTTC; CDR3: CASSLFPSNIQYF
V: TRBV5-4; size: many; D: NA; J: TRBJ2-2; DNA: TGTGCCACCCAAGGAACAGGGACCTTGAACACCGGGGAGCTGTTTTTT; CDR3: CATQGTGTLNTGELFF
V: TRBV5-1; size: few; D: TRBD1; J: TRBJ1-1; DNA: TGCGCCAGCAGCTCGGGACAGATGAACACTGAAGCTTTCTTT; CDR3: CASSSGQMNTEAFF